Below, 29 T cell receptor beta chains from the same sample are listed, as sequenced in a study of somatic mutations in cytotoxic T cells in rheumatoid arthritis. This table comes from immunoSEQ multiplex PCR, and its TCRdb copy is limited to in-frame clones, with some not included. In the table there are approximately 23,000 clones, 65% to 85% of which are singletons. The source material was CD8+ T cells sorted from blood. Receptors were obtained from an adult with rheumatoid arthritis.

The V gene is TRBV27, the J gene TRBJ2-5, with 8 bases identical to TRBD2. This CDR3 contains 13 residues. Germline V gene lookup returns CDR1 MNHEY and CDR2 SMNVEV (reference sequence). J lost 4 bases, V lost 7 bases, and 5 bases had no gene match. CDR3 nucleotides: TGTGCCAGCATTAGCGGGGAGCGAGAGACCCAGTACTTC. Its protein is CASISGERETQYF.

In its sample, this clone was seen once. The V and J genes are TRBV5-4 and TRBJ1-5; a weak D match, TRBD1 (5 bases). Trimming shortened V by 2 bases and J by 14 bases, and 23 bases separated the two germline ends. The V gene's germline CDR1 is SGHNT and CDR2 YYREEE (reference sequence). The CDR3 spans 15 residues. CDR3 sequence reads: CASSFVQEAGRVKHF. The CDR3 bases are TGTGCCAGCAGCTTCGTCCAGGAGGCAGGGCGGGTGAAGCATTTT.

This clone was found a few times. V and J are TRBV4-1 and TRBJ2-7; 10 bases line up with TRBD2. Trimming removed 0 bases from V and 2 bases from J; junction bases left unmatched: 1. There are 15 residues in the CDR3. Germline V gene data show CDR1 as MGHRA and CDR2 as YSYEKL. The DNA for the CDR3 is TGCGCCAGCAGCCAAGATACTAGCGGGACCTACGAGCAGTACTTC. It codes for CASSQDTSGTYEQYF.

The V and J genes are TRBV12-5 and TRBJ2-2; 7 bases align to TRBD1. Trimming at V came to 3 bases and at J to 0 bases, leaving 4 bases not matched to a gene. CDR1 is LGHNT and CDR2 is FRNRAP in the germline V gene. The CDR3 is 16 residues long. CDR3 DNA sequence: TGTGCTAGTGGTTTTCAGACAGGGACGAACACCGGGGAGCTGTTTTTT. Amino acids: CASGFQTGTNTGELFF.

V is TRBV9 and J is TRBJ2-2; tentatively, D is TRBD1 (5 bases). Trimming left V 2 bases short and J 6 bases short, with 14 bases between. The V gene's germline CDR1 is SGDLS and CDR2 YYNGEE. The CDR3 totals 15 residues. CDR3 DNA: TGTGCCAGCAGCGTCGCAGGGATTACAGCCGGGGAGCTGTTTTTT. It translates to CASSVAGITAGELFF.

The J gene is TRBJ2-1, the V gene TRBV11-2, with TRBD2 matching 12 bases. CDR3 size: 15 residues. V lost 5 bases to trimming and J lost 7 bases; unmatched junction nucleotides: 6. Germline-derived CDR1 and CDR2 are SGHAT and FQNNGV. CDR3 DNA: TGTGCCAGCAGCACCGGACTAGCGGGACTGAATGAGCAGTTCTTC. Residues: CASSTGLAGLNEQFF.

This clone was detected only once. The chain recombines TRBV5-6 with TRBJ2-1; a possible D gene is TRBD2 (6 bases). This CDR3 region has 14 residues. V was pared by 0 bases and J by 8 bases, with 12 bases between. Per germline, CDR1 SGHDT and CDR2 YYEEEE. Here the CDR3 reads CASSLGASVHEQFF. The CDR3 DNA sequence: TGTGCCAGCAGCTTGGGGGCTAGCGTGCATGAGCAGTTCTTC. Using reference TRBV5-6 and TRBJ2-1 for the parts outside the CDR3, the full variable domain is DAGVTQSPTHLIKTRGQQVTLRCSPKSGHDTVSWYQQALGQGPQFIFQYYEEEERQRGNFPDRFSGHQFPNYSSELNVNALLLGDSALYLCASSLGASVHEQFFGPGTRLTVL.

This clone was observed a handful of times. The CDR3 coding sequence is TGTGCCAGCAGCCCCTACCCAGGGGGACGGTACTACGAGCAGTACTTC. Translated, it gives CASSPYPGGRYYEQYF. J is TRBJ2-7 and V is TRBV4-2; 7 nucleotides line up with TRBD1. Germline trimming cut 4 bases from V and 3 bases from J; bases unmatched to any gene: 12. The length of the CDR3 is 16 residues. The V gene's germline CDR1 is LGHNA and CDR2 YNFKEQ.

V usage is TRBV7-8 and J usage is TRBJ1-3, with unresolved D. Deletions cut 10 bases from V and 3 bases from J, with 10 bases between. This CDR3 comprises 12 residues. Germline V gene data show CDR1 as SGHVS and CDR2 as FQNEAQ. The CDR3 is CATRLDGNTIYF. As DNA, the CDR3 is TGTGCCACCCGGCTAGATGGAAACACCATATATTTT.

The chain links TRBV11-2 to TRBJ2-3, with a possible D match to TRBD1 (5 bases). CDR3 size: 14 residues. CDR1 is SGHAT and CDR2 is FQNNGV in the germline V gene. The V end was cut by 3 bases, the J end by 3 bases, with 10 bases between. As DNA, the CDR3 is TGTGCCAGCAGCTTTGGCAGGGTGACAGATACGCAGTATTTT. It encodes CASSFGRVTDTQYF.

V gene TRBV28 combines with J gene TRBJ1-1; D possibly corresponds to TRBD1 (5 bases). The germline gives CDR1 MDHEN, CDR2 SYDVKM. The CDR3 consists of 15 residues. Trimming shortened V by 5 bases and J by 5 bases, and 18 bases separated the two germline ends. The chain's CDR3 is CASSQLQEMGTEAFF. The CDR3 nucleotides are TGTGCCAGCAGTCAACTACAGGAGATGGGTACTGAAGCTTTCTTT.

This chain joins TRBV6-4 and TRBJ2-6; tentative D call: TRBD1 (5 bases). From germline, CDR1 is MRHNA and CDR2 SNTAGT. The germline V and J ends were trimmed by 2 bases and 1 base, with 6 bases remaining between them. The CDR3 totals 15 residues. CDR3: CASSDDSSGANVLTF. The DNA for the CDR3 is TGTGCCAGCAGTGACGACAGTTCTGGGGCCAACGTCCTGACTTTC.

About this clone: This same CDR3 is encoded by further DNA sequences in the sample. The CDR3 DNA follows: TGCAGCGTTGCCCGACCAGTGGGTCCCCCGAACACTGAAGCTTTCTTT. Translated, it gives CSVARPVGPPNTEAFF. The rearrangement links TRBV29-1 to TRBJ1-1; D ambiguous. Germline CDR1 reads SQVTM; CDR2 reads ANQGSEA. The CDR3 sequence is 16 residues long. The V and J ends lost 4 bases and 1 base respectively, with 19 bases between them.

This rearrangement joins TRBV5-1 to TRBJ1-3; D call uncertain. The germline gives CDR1 SGHRS, CDR2 YFSETQ. V shed 1 base and J shed 7 bases, with 12 bases lying between them. The CDR3 is 14 amino acids. The CDR3 is CASSLLGLSNTIYF. The CDR3 DNA follows: TGCGCCAGCAGCTTGTTAGGACTATCGAACACCATATATTTT.

J is TRBJ1-1 and V is TRBV7-9; D is perhaps TRBD1 (5 bases). CDR1 is SEHNR and CDR2 is FQNEAQ in the germline V gene (reference sequence). V shed 4 bases and J shed 1 base, with 10 bases lying between them. The CDR3 is 14 amino acids. The CDR3 loop reads CASSYPTANTEAFF. The DNA for the CDR3 is TGTGCCAGCAGCTACCCGACAGCGAACACTGAAGCTTTCTTT.

The chain joins TRBV23-1 to TRBJ1-2; D remains ambiguous. TRBV23-1 is marked as an open reading frame, function uncertain. This CDR3 comprises 13 residues. The ends were cut back, 0 bases at V and 5 bases at J, with 7 bases in the middle. The CDR3 DNA reads TGCGCCAGCAGTCAATCCTGGGTGTATGGCTACACCTTC. It encodes CASSQSWVYGYTF.

The genes are TRBV4-1 and TRBJ2-1; TRBD1 matches 10 bases. The CDR3 consists of 16 residues. The germline gives CDR1 MGHRA, CDR2 YSYEKL. The V and J ends lost 4 bases and 7 bases, in that order; junction bases with no gene match: 10. This CDR3 reads CASSPPAGTGENEQFF. The CDR3 DNA is TGCGCCAGCAGCCCCCCCGCCGGGACAGGGGAAAATGAGCAGTTCTTC.

The rearrangement uses TRBV7-9 and TRBJ2-3; D call uncertain. Germline CDR1 and CDR2: SEHNR and FQNEAQ (reference sequence). Trimming took off 6 bases at V and 4 bases at J, with 11 bases between the two ends. The CDR3 has 13 amino acids. The CDR3 sequence: CASSSPWPDTQYF. CDR3 nucleotide sequence: TGTGCCAGCAGTTCACCCTGGCCAGATACGCAGTATTTT.

This clone occurred a few times. This chain uses TRBV6-1 with TRBJ2-6, with a tentative D call TRBD1 (6 bases). CDR1 and CDR2 (germline): MNHNS, SASEGT. This CDR3 spans 15 amino acids. V was cut by 2 bases and J by 4 bases, with 9 bases left in between. For the CDR3, the DNA is TGTGCCAGCAGTGAAACAGGGTCCGGGGCCAACGTCCTGACTTTC. Its translation is CASSETGSGANVLTF.

This clone is large (0.1 to 1%). The chain is built from TRBV5-3 and TRBJ1-2; tentative D call: TRBD1 (6 bases). TRBV5-3 is an ORF, and what it does is uncertain. CDR3 length: 13 amino acids. The V end lost 3 bases, the J end lost 4 bases, and 10 bases lay between the germline ends. The CDR3 coding sequence is TGTGCCAGAAGCTCGGACAGAGGCTATGGCTACACCTTC. As protein: CARSSDRGYGYTF.

The chain links TRBV5-4 to TRBJ1-1; maybe TRBD1 (6 bases). The germline gives CDR1 SGHNT, CDR2 YYREEE (reference sequence). Trimming took off 0 bases at V and 0 bases at J, with 9 bases between the two ends. The CDR3 runs 15 residues. Here the CDR3 reads CASSLGQEMNTEAFF. For the CDR3, the DNA is TGTGCCAGCAGCTTGGGACAGGAGATGAACACTGAAGCTTTCTTT.

The CDR3 here is CASSLEGVGAYEQYF. CDR3 nucleotides: TGCGCCAGCAGCCTCGAGGGAGTCGGCGCCTACGAGCAGTACTTC. The chain employs TRBV4-1 and TRBJ2-7, with D maybe TRBD2 (5 bases). The CDR3 extends over 15 amino acids. With 4 bases removed from V and 2 bases from J, the gap between germline ends came to 15 bases. CDR1 and CDR2 from the germline V gene are MGHRA and YSYEKL.

V and J are TRBV14 and TRBJ1-2, with 7 bases identical to TRBD1. V lost 5 bases to trimming and J lost 6 bases; unmatched junction nucleotides: 9. CDR1 and CDR2 from the germline V gene are SGHDN and FVKESK. The CDR3 runs to 14 residues. CDR3 loop: CASSKRDRSNGYTF. The CDR3 DNA reads TGTGCCAGCAGCAAAAGGGACAGATCGAATGGCTACACCTTC.

The chain employs TRBV27 and TRBJ2-1, with 7 bases aligning to TRBD1. The V segment lost 5 bases and the J segment 5 bases; nucleotides outside the gene matches: 9. Per germline, CDR1 MNHEY and CDR2 SMNVEV (reference sequence). CDR3 length: 15 amino acids. The CDR3 spells CASSLPGQIDNEQFF. DNA for the CDR3: TGTGCCAGCAGTCTACCGGGACAGATCGACAATGAGCAGTTCTTC.

The rearrangement links TRBV6-4 to TRBJ1-5; 7 nucleotides match TRBD1. The CDR3 runs to 21 residues. Germline assignment: CDR1 MRHNA and CDR2 SNTAGT. V lost 2 bases, J lost 2 bases, and 21 bases stayed unmatched. DNA of the CDR3: TGTGCCAGCAGTGACGCTGGGGTGGGGGACAGTAGGACCCCCGGCAATCAGCCCCAGCATTTT. This sequence encodes CASSDAGVGDSRTPGNQPQHF.

This clone was observed a single time. The genes are TRBV21-1 and TRBJ2-7; the D call of TRBD2 is as the table states it, not checked on the DNA. TRBV21-1 corresponds to a pseudogene. The length of the CDR3 is 16 residues. In DNA, the CDR3 is TGTGCCAGCAGCATTTTCCCCAGGGAGGGAACGGGAGAGCAGTACTTC. This translates into CASSIFPREGTGEQYF.

The rearrangement joins TRBV13 to TRBJ1-1; D possibly corresponds to TRBD1 (5 bases). CDR1 PRHDT and CDR2 FYEKMQ come from the germline V gene (reference sequence). V lost 4 bases and J lost 1, with 13 bases in between. CDR3 length: 15 amino acids. Here the CDR3 DNA reads TGTGCCAGCAGCTACCGGACAATCACGAACACTGAAGCTTTCTTT. This sequence encodes CASSYRTITNTEAFF.

The chain employs TRBV28 and TRBJ2-1; D is ambiguous. The germline gives CDR1 MDHEN, CDR2 SYDVKM. The CDR3 totals 17 residues. V gave up 4 bases and J gave up 2 bases, with 18 bases separating them. CDR3 sequence: CASSSQKTGHPYNEQFF. The CDR3 DNA follows: TGTGCCAGCAGTTCACAAAAAACCGGGCACCCCTACAATGAGCAGTTCTTC.

The chain has TRBV4-3 and TRBJ2-7; D gene uncertain. Germline CDR1 reads LGHNA; CDR2 reads YSLEER. Trimming removed 1 base at V and 1 base at J, with 8 bases between. There are 14 residues in the CDR3. The CDR3 protein is CASSQGMQSYEQYF. The CDR3 region has the DNA TGCGCCAGCAGCCAAGGGATGCAGTCCTACGAGCAGTACTTC.